This T cell receptor beta chain originates from a study of cytomegalovirus exposure and HLA in healthy donors. Study overall: A preliminary data release comprised roughly 80 million unique TCRs obtained from HLA-typed donors.

As regards this clone: Its cognate antigen is unknown.

Primers for the PCR totalled 60 Vbeta and 13 Jbeta. Some clones are missing from TCRdb's copy, which holds only in-frame ones; the method was immunoSEQ multiplex PCR. The sample records about 120,000 clones, over 75% being singletons. The V gene's germline CDR1 is LGHNA and CDR2 YNFKEQ. V lost 3 bases and J lost 5; bases outside the gene matches: 6. The CDR3 totals 15 residues. Study-wide points: Later examination showed HLA-associated TCR beta chains had greater clonal expansion than equally common others.

J is TRBJ2-5 and V is TRBV4-2; 10 bases line up with TRBD1. The TCR comes from a woman under 30 in good health and CMV-seronegative. The sample comprised PBMCs. The CDR3 nucleotides read TGTGCCAGCAGCCAGGGGGACAGGGGAATCGAGACCCAGTACTTC. Protein product: CASSQGDRGIETQYF.